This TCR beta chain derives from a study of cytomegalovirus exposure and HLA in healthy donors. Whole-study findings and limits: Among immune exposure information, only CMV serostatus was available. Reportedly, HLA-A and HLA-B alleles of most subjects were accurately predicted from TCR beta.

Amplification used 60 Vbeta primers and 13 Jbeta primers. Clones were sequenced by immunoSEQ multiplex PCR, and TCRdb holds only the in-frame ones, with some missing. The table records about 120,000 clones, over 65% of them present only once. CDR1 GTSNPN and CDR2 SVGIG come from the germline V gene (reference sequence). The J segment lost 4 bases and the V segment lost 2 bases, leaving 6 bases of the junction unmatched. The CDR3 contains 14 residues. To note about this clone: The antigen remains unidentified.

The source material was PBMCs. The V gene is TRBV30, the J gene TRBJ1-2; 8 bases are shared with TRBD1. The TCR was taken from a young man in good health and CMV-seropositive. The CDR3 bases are TGTGCCTGGAGTCCCGGGACAGGTCTCTATGGCTACACCTTC. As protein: CAWSPGTGLYGYTF.